These 12 T cell receptor beta chains originate from one sample sequenced in a study of molecular identifiers for immune sequencing clone quantification. TCRdb processed the PCR reads anew with MiXCR; each CDR3 protein has one entry. The table has about 640,000 distinct CDR3 sequences, 20% seen once; the top ten hold 0.85%. Sequenced material: naive CD8+ T cells from blood, with Jurkat cell RNA spiked in. Subset in this sample: FACS-sorted CD8+CD4-CCR7+CD45RA+ naive T cells. These receptors were obtained from a human donor in good health. Some libraries in this study had Jurkat cell RNA spiked in.

The sample holds many counts of this clonotype. The chain has TRBV2 and TRBJ1-4; no clear D. V lost 1 base, J lost 0 bases, and 9 bases lay in between. The germline CDR1 and CDR2 sequences are SNHLY and FYNNEI. This CDR3 comprises 16 residues. The CDR3 is CASSEDRVTTNEKLFF. CDR3 nucleotide sequence: TGTGCCAGCAGTGAAGACAGAGTCACAACTAATGAAAAACTGTTTTTT. Looking up the rest from reference TRBV2 and TRBJ1-4 gives the full variable domain: EPEVTQTPSHQVTQMGQEVILRCVPISNHLYFYWYRQILGQKVEFLVSFYNNEISEKSEIFDDQFSVERPDGSNFTLKIRSTKLEDSAMYFCASSEDRVTTNEKLFFGSGTQLSVL.

As concerns this clonotype: One base away lies a much larger clone, so this may be a sequencing read error. The rearrangement joins TRBV12-3 or TRBV12-4 to TRBJ2-3; either TRBD1 or TRBD2 may fit D (6 bases each). The CDR3 is made up of 11 amino acids. The CDR3: CANGGTDTQCF. The CDR3 nucleotides read TGTGCCAACGGGGGCACAGATACGCAGTGTTTT.

This clonotype was detected a few times. The rearrangement joins TRBV9 to TRBJ2-7; 10 bases are a match to TRBD2. Trimming took 0 bases from V and 0 from J; bases not matched to a gene: 3. This CDR3 region has 16 residues. Looked up from germline, CDR1 is SGDLS and CDR2 is YYNGEE. CDR3: CASSVGGTSDSYEQYF. Written as DNA, the CDR3 is TGTGCCAGCAGCGTAGGGGGGACTAGCGACTCCTACGAGCAGTACTTC.

The chain links TRBV11-2 to TRBJ1-1; 8 bases align to TRBD1. From germline, CDR1 is SGHAT and CDR2 FQNNGV. This CDR3 contains 13 residues. With V trimmed by 4 bases and J by 11 bases, 9 bases remained unmatched. The CDR3 DNA reads as TGTGCCAGCAGCTACACGACAGGGGATGGCGCTTTCTTT. Translation gives CASSYTTGDGAFF. Full variable domain (outside the CDR3, taken from reference TRBV11-2 and TRBJ1-1): EAGVAQSPRYKIIEKRQSVAFWCNPISGHATLYWYQQILGQGPKLLIQFQNNGVVDDSQLPKDRFSAERLKGVDSTLKIQPAKLEDSAVYLCASSYTTGDGAFFGQGTRLTVV.

A remark on this clonotype: A much larger clone lies a single base off, so this may be a read error. The V call is TRBV9, the J call TRBJ2-7; possibly TRBD2 for D (6 bases). CDR3 size: 15 residues. Looked up from germline, CDR1 is SGDLS and CDR2 is YYNGEE. With 7 bases removed from V and 0 bases from J, the gap between germline ends came to 17 bases. The CDR3 is CASAGEGGVSYEQYF. DNA for the CDR3: TGTGCCAGCGCCGGAGAAGGCGGGGTCTCCTACGAGCAGTACTTC.

The chain recombines TRBV7-9 with TRBJ1-6; 9 bases are a match to TRBD1. The CDR3 runs 15 residues. CDR1 and CDR2 from the germline V gene are SEHNR and FQNEAQ (reference sequence). Trimming took 4 bases from V and 6 from J; bases not matched to a gene: 4. The CDR3, as DNA: TGTGCCAGCAGCTCAAGGACAGGGGCTAATTCACCCCTCCACTTT. Protein product: CASSSRTGANSPLHF.

As to this clonotype: A read error may explain this, as a much larger clone is one base away. This likely comes from a read error, as the CDR3 has no conserved phenylalanine or tryptophan at its end. This chain links TRBV28 with TRBJ1-5, with D unclear. Germline CDR1 and CDR2: MDHEN and SYDVKM. The CDR3 is 14 residues long. V lost 6 bases, J lost 3 bases, and 12 bases lay in between. The CDR3 DNA is TGTGCCAGCAGCCGGGATGAAAACAATCAGCCCCAGCATCTT. Its protein product is CASSRDENNQPQHL.

This clonotype occurred many times. This chain links TRBV27 with TRBJ2-3, with D hard to call. This CDR3 is 14 amino acids long. The germline V and J ends were trimmed by 6 bases and 2 bases, with 12 bases remaining between them. Germline V gives CDR1 MNHEY, CDR2 SMNVEV (reference sequence). Written as DNA, the CDR3 is TGTGCCAGCAGCCGCGGCACAGACACAGATACGCAGTATTTT. Translation: CASSRGTDTDTQYF.

Notes on this clonotype: A much larger clone lies one base from this, so it may be a read error. The rearrangement joins TRBV4-2 to TRBJ2-1; D uncertain. Germline V gives CDR1 LGHNA, CDR2 YNFKEQ. This CDR3 comprises 16 residues. In nucleotides, the CDR3 is TGTGCCAGCAGCCAAGTTGGCACCCCCTCCTACAATGAGCAGTCCTTC. As protein: CASSQVGTPSYNEQSF.

CDR3: CASRMGLADYEQYF. The CDR3 region has the DNA TGTGCCAGCAGAATGGGACTAGCGGACTACGAGCAGTACTTC. The V and J genes are TRBV6-5 and TRBJ2-7, with TRBD2 matching 11 bases. Germline assignment: CDR1 MNHEY and CDR2 SVGAGI. V was pared by 6 bases and J by 3 bases, with 4 bases of the junction left unmatched. CDR3 length equals 14 residues.

This clonotype was detected only a few times. J is TRBJ2-7 and V is TRBV12-5, with D possibly being TRBD1 or TRBD2 (5 bases each). The CDR3 extends over 12 amino acids. CDR1 and CDR2 from the germline V gene are LGHNT and FRNRAP. Trimming stripped 6 bases from V and 1 base from J, with 7 bases between. The CDR3 DNA sequence: TGTGCTAGTGGAGAGGGGTCCTACGAGCAGTACTTC. This codes for CASGEGSYEQYF.

Notes on this clonotype: A clone one base away is much larger, so this may be a read error. The rearrangement uses TRBV6-1 and TRBJ2-7, with TRBD2 identical over 8 bases. Germline lookup yields CDR1 MNHNS and CDR2 SASEGT. Trimming at V came to 1 base and at J to 5 bases, leaving 7 bases not matched to a gene. This CDR3 has 15 residues. The CDR3: CASSEESLAGHEQYF. The DNA of the CDR3 is TGTGCCAGCAGTGAAGAAAGTCTAGCGGGCCACGAGCAGTACTTC.